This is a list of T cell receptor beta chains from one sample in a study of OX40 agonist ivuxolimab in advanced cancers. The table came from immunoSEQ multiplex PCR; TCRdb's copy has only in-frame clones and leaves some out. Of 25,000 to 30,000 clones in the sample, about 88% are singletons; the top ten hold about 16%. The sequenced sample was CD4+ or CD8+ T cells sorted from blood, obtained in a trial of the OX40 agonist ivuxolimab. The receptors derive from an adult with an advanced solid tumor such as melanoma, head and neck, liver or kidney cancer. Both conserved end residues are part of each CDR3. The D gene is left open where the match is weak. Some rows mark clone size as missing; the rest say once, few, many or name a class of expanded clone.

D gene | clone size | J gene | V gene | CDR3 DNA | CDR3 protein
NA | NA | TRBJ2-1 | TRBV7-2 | TGTGCCAGCAGCCCGACGGGACTCTTACTACTCAATGAGCAGTTCTTC | CASSPTGLLLLNEQFF
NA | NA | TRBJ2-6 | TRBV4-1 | TGCGCCAGCAGCCACACGGGACCCTATTCCTCTGGGGCCAACGTCCTGACTTTC | CASSHTGPYSSGANVLTF
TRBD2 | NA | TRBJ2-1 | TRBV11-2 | TGTGCCAGCAGCTTAGGGCTTTTAGCGGGGAACTACAATGAGCAGTTCTTC | CASSLGLLAGNYNEQFF
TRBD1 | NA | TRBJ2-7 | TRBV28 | TGTGCCAGCTCCCTTTGGGGGGACAGGGGCTACGAGCAGTACTTC | CASSLWGDRGYEQYF
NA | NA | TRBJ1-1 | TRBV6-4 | TGTGCCAGCAGTGTTGGGGGGGAGAACACTGAAGCTTTCTTT | CASSVGGENTEAFF
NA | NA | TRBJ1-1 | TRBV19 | TGTGCCAGTAGTTACGGGGATTCGAACACTGAAGCTTTCTTT | CASSYGDSNTEAFF
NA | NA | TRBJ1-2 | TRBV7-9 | TGTGCCAGCAGCTTAGACCCGGGACGGAACTATGGCTACACCTTC | CASSLDPGRNYGYTF
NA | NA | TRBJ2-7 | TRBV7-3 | TGTGCCAGCAGCCAAGGGGGGTACGAGCAGTACTTC | CASSQGGYEQYF
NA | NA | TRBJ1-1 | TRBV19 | TGTGCCAGTAGTATAGCTCAGGGTTGGGCCACTGAAGCTTTCTTT | CASSIAQGWATEAFF
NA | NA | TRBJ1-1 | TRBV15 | TGTGCCACCGCGGGGACACAGGAGTTGGGAGCTTTCTTT | CATAGTQELGAFF
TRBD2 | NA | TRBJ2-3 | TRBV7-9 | TGTGCCAGCAGCCCCACCGGGGGGGCGGGAGCAGATACGCAGTATTTT | CASSPTGGAGADTQYF
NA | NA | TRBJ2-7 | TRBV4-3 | TGCGCCAGCAGCCACGTGCAGGGCTCCTACGAGCAGTACTTC | CASSHVQGSYEQYF
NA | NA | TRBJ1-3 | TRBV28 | TGTGCCAGCAGTTTATCTCTTATAGGTGGAAACACCATATATTTT | CASSLSLIGGNTIYF
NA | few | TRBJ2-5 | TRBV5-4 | TGTGCCAGCAGCTTGAGCCGGGACGGTCAAGAGACCCAGTACTTC | CASSLSRDGQETQYF
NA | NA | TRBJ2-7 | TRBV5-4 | TGTGCCAGCACCCCGGACAGCCGGCCCTACGAGCAGTACTTC | CASTPDSRPYEQYF
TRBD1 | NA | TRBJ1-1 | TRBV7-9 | TGTGCCAGCAGCGACACAGGGGGCAGGACTGAAGCTTTCTTT | CASSDTGGRTEAFF
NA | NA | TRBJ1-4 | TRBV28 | TGTGCCAGCAGGGGGGGCAACAATGAAAAACTGTTTTTT | CASRGGNNEKLFF
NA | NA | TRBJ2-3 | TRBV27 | TGTGCCAGCAGTTTGGTGGGAGGGGGGACCACAGATACGCAGTATTTT | CASSLVGGGTTDTQYF
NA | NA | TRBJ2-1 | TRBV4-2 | TGTGCCAGCAGCCAAGAAGGCAGGAGCTCCTACAATGAGCAGTTCTTC | CASSQEGRSSYNEQFF
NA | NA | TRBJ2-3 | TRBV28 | TGTGCCAGCAGTTTACGGGAGGGGGCCGCAGATACGCAGTATTTT | CASSLREGAADTQYF
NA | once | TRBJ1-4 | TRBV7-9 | TGTGCCAGCAGCTTAACGGCAGCGGGTCCAACTAATGAAAAACTGTTTTTT | CASSLTAAGPTNEKLFF
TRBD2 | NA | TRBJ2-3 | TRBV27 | TGTGCCAGCAGAAGCGGGATCCACACAGATACGCAGTATTTT | CASRSGIHTDTQYF
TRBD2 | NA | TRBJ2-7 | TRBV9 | TGTGCCAGCAGCGTAGAGAGTAGCGGGGCGGGGGAGCAGTACTTC | CASSVESSGAGEQYF
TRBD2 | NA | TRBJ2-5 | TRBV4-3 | TGCGCCAGCAGACCGGGACTAGCGGGAGGATGGGAGACCCAGTACTTC | CASRPGLAGGWETQYF
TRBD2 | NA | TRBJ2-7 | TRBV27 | TGTGCCAGCAGCCCGACGGGACTAGCGGGACAAGTGGCCTACGAGCAGTACTTC | CASSPTGLAGQVAYEQYF
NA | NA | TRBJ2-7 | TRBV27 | TGTGCCAGCAGTCCCCTTACGGAGGGGTACGAGCAGTACTTC | CASSPLTEGYEQYF
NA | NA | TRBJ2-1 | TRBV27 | TGTGCCAGCACTTCCCTCCGGAGCTCCTACAATGAGCAGTTCTTC | CASTSLRSSYNEQFF
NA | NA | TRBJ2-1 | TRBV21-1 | TGTGCCAGCAGCAAAGAGAGGACTAGCGATACCTATGAGCAGTTCTTC | CASSKERTSDTYEQFF
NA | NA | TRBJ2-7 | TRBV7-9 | TGTGCCAGCAGCCGAGACTCTACCTCCTACGAGCAGTACTTC | CASSRDSTSYEQYF
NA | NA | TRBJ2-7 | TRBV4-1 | TGCGCCAGCAGCCAAGCCCCGAACTCCTACGAGCAGTACTTC | CASSQAPNSYEQYF
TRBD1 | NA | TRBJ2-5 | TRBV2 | TGTGCCAGCAGGGGGGCAGGGGGCCGAGAGACCCAGTACTTC | CASRGAGGRETQYF
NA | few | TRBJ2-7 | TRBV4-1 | TGCGCCAGCAGCCAAGAAATACAGGACTCCTACGAGCAGTACTTC | CASSQEIQDSYEQYF
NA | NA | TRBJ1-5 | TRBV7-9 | TGTGCCAGCAGCTTAGAAAATCAGCCCCAGCATTTT | CASSLENQPQHF
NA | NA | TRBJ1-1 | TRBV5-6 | TGTGCCAGCAGCTCAGATCTGGGGGGCGGCCGGACTGAAGCTTTCTTT | CASSSDLGGGRTEAFF
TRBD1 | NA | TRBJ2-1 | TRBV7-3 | TGTGCCAGCAGTATTGGACAGGGGAATGAGCAGTTCTTC | CASSIGQGNEQFF
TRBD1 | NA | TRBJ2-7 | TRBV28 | TGTGCCAGCAGTGAACCGCCGGGACAGGGTATCGACGAGCAGTACTTC | CASSEPPGQGIDEQYF
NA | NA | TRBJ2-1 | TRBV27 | TGTGCCAGCAGTCTCCTGAGTAGTGGCTACAATGAGCAGTTCTTC | CASSLLSSGYNEQFF
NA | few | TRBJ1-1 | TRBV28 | TGTGCCAGCGGGTTAGGGGTCACTGAAGCTTTCTTT | CASGLGVTEAFF
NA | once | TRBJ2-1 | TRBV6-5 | TGTGCCAGCACCCCAGGGGGGGGGCCGTACAATGAGCAGTTCTTC | CASTPGGGPYNEQFF
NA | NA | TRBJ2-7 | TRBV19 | TGTGCCAGTAGTATACCCTCCCGGGACAAGGTAATTTCTCTTTCCTACGAGCAGTACTTC | CASSIPSRDKVISLSYEQYF
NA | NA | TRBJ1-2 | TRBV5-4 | TGTGCCAGCAGCTTGGTGGCTCTGGGACCTAACTATGGCTACACCTTC | CASSLVALGPNYGYTF
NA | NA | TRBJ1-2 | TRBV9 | TGTGCCAGCAGCGTCGGCCAGGCCTATGGCTACACCTTC | CASSVGQAYGYTF
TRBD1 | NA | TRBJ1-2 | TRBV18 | TGTGCCAGCTCACCAGGGGCGGGGGACAGTAACTATGGCTACACCTTC | CASSPGAGDSNYGYTF
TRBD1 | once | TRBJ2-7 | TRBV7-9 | TGTGCCAGCAGCTCAGGAGACAGGGGATGGGGCGAGCAGTACTTC | CASSSGDRGWGEQYF
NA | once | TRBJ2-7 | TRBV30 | TGTGCCTGGAGCCCGGACAAGTTCTACGAGCAGTACTTC | CAWSPDKFYEQYF